A selection of T cell receptor beta chains follows, all from one sample in a study of CD8+CD57+ T cells in acquired aplastic anemia. TCRdb processed the reads anew with MiXCR; each CDR3 protein has one entry. The data contain around 430,000 distinct CDR3 sequences, around 30% of them singletons. Source material: sorted CD4+, CD8+, or CD8+CD57+ T cells (not recorded which) from PBMCs. Receptors were obtained from a human donor with aplastic anemia. CDR3s include the opening cysteine and the closing phenylalanine or tryptophan. D genes are given only for firm matches. Size is omitted from some rows. Given values are once, few, many or a class for expanded clones.

J gene: TRBJ1-3
clone size: many
V gene: TRBV25-1
D gene: .
CDR3 protein: CASSEWKGGISGNTIYF
CDR3 DNA: TGTGCCAGCAGTGAATGGAAGGGGGGAATCTCCGGAAACACCATATATTTT

J gene: TRBJ2-3
clone size: many
V gene: TRBV15
D gene: .
CDR3 protein: CATSRDTDTQYF
CDR3 DNA: TGTGCCACCAGCAGGGACACAGATACGCAGTATTTT

J gene: TRBJ1-1
clone size: .
V gene: TRBV27
D gene: .
CDR3 protein: CASSLSWGGTEAFF
CDR3 DNA: TGTGCCAGCAGTTTATCGTGGGGAGGCACTGAAGCTTTCTTT

J gene: TRBJ1-1
clone size: .
V gene: TRBV7-9
D gene: .
CDR3 protein: CASSFAGVNTEAFF
CDR3 DNA: TGTGCCAGCAGCTTCGCTGGGGTCAACACTGAAGCTTTCTTT

J gene: TRBJ1-6
clone size: .
V gene: TRBV7-2
D gene: TRBD1
CDR3 protein: CASSPPDRGNSPHHF
CDR3 DNA: TGTGCCAGCAGCCCTCCGGACAGGGGAAATTCACCCCACCACTTC

J gene: TRBJ2-5
clone size: .
V gene: TRBV20-1
D gene: TRBD2
CDR3 protein: CSAGLLSGRSETQYF
CDR3 DNA: TGCAGTGCTGGACTTCTTAGCGGGAGGAGCGAGACCCAGTACTTC

J gene: TRBJ2-6
clone size: many
V gene: TRBV9
D gene: .
CDR3 protein: CASSVVTAGANVLTF
CDR3 DNA: TGTGCCAGCAGCGTAGTTACAGCAGGGGCCAACGTCCTGACTTTC

J gene: TRBJ2-1
clone size: .
V gene: TRBV10-3
D gene: .
CDR3 protein: CASRPRSAYEQFF
CDR3 DNA: TGTGCCAGCAGGCCACGGAGTGCTTATGAGCAGTTCTTC

J gene: TRBJ1-6
clone size: many
V gene: TRBV7-2
D gene: .
CDR3 protein: CASSLLNGSPLHF
CDR3 DNA: TGTGCCAGCAGCTTACTCAACGGTTCACCCCTCCACTTT

J gene: TRBJ2-3
clone size: .
V gene: TRBV20-1
D gene: .
CDR3 protein: CSARDRRAADTDTQYF
CDR3 DNA: TGCAGTGCTAGAGATCGGAGGGCGGCCGACACAGATACGCAGTATTTT

J gene: TRBJ1-1
clone size: .
V gene: TRBV6-1
D gene: TRBD1
CDR3 protein: CASKRTGGSTEAFF
CDR3 DNA: TGTGCCAGCAAACGTACAGGGGGTAGTACTGAAGCTTTCTTT

J gene: TRBJ2-2
clone size: .
V gene: TRBV9
D gene: .
CDR3 protein: CASSGTQGGTTGELFF
CDR3 DNA: TGTGCCAGCAGCGGAACGCAGGGAGGTACCACCGGGGAGCTGTTTTTT

J gene: TRBJ2-7
clone size: many
V gene: TRBV29-1
D gene: .
CDR3 protein: CSVEVGAYEQYF
CDR3 DNA: TGCAGCGTTGAAGTAGGAGCCTACGAGCAGTACTTC

J gene: TRBJ2-6
clone size: many
V gene: TRBV19
D gene: .
CDR3 protein: CASSSDASSGANVLTF
CDR3 DNA: TGTGCCAGTAGTAGTGACGCATCGTCTGGGGCCAACGTCCTGACTTTC

J gene: TRBJ2-6
clone size: .
V gene: TRBV10-3
D gene: .
CDR3 protein: CAISEGATEAF
CDR3 DNA: TGTGCCATCAGTGAGGGCGCAACTGAAGCTTTC

J gene: TRBJ1-5
clone size: few
V gene: TRBV30
D gene: .
CDR3 protein: CAWSVGDLSNQPQHF
CDR3 DNA: TGTGCCTGGAGTGTAGGGGATCTGAGCAATCAGCCCCAGCATTTT

J gene: TRBJ1-5
clone size: few
V gene: TRBV25-1
D gene: .
CDR3 protein: CASSVRGGWNQPQHF
CDR3 DNA: TGTGCCAGCAGTGTTAGGGGGGGGTGGAATCAGCCCCAGCATTTT

J gene: TRBJ1-5
clone size: once
V gene: TRBV24-1
D gene: TRBD1
CDR3 protein: CATSDPTDRGNQPQHF
CDR3 DNA: TGTGCCACCAGTGACCCTACCGACAGGGGCAATCAGCCCCAGCATTTT

J gene: TRBJ2-1
clone size: .
V gene: TRBV15
D gene: TRBD2
CDR3 protein: CASSLPGLAANEQFF
CDR3 DNA: TGTGCCAGCAGTTTACCCGGACTAGCGGCCAATGAGCAGTTCTTC

J gene: TRBJ1-3
clone size: .
V gene: TRBV5-1
D gene: .
CDR3 protein: CASTPGGGGNTIYF
CDR3 DNA: TGCGCCAGCACTCCGGGAGGGGGTGGAAACACCATATATTTT

J gene: TRBJ1-2
clone size: many
V gene: TRBV20-1
D gene: .
CDR3 protein: CSAGHYGGYTF
CDR3 DNA: TGCAGTGCTGGACATTATGGAGGCTACACCTTC

J gene: TRBJ1-1
clone size: .
V gene: TRBV2
D gene: .
CDR3 protein: CASSDTVGAANTEAFF
CDR3 DNA: TGTGCCAGCAGTGATACGGTGGGGGCGGCGAACACTGAAGCTTTCTTT

J gene: TRBJ1-5
clone size: .
V gene: TRBV20-1
D gene: .
CDR3 protein: CSARSSTGVDQPQHF
CDR3 DNA: TGCAGTGCTAGATCCTCCACGGGGGTAGACCAGCCCCAGCATTTT

J gene: TRBJ2-5
clone size: .
V gene: TRBV12-3/TRBV12-4
D gene: TRBD1
CDR3 protein: CAGSLGRGQETQYF
CDR3 DNA: TGTGCCGGCAGTTTAGGCCGGGGACAGGAGACCCAGTACTTC

J gene: TRBJ1-2
clone size: .
V gene: TRBV19
D gene: .
CDR3 protein: CASSPARAHTYGYTF
CDR3 DNA: TGTGCCAGTAGTCCAGCGCGGGCACACACCTATGGCTACACCTTC

J gene: TRBJ2-7
clone size: .
V gene: TRBV4-2
D gene: TRBD2
CDR3 protein: CASSQDPSGGIYEQYF
CDR3 DNA: TGTGCCAGCAGCCAAGATCCTAGCGGGGGAATATACGAGCAGTACTTC

J gene: TRBJ2-1
clone size: few
V gene: TRBV29-1
D gene: .
CDR3 protein: CSVVAGSSYNEQFF
CDR3 DNA: TGCAGCGTTGTCGCGGGGAGCTCCTACAATGAGCAGTTCTTC

J gene: TRBJ1-2
clone size: .
V gene: TRBV7-8
D gene: .
CDR3 protein: CASSLKGEDYGYTF
CDR3 DNA: TGTGCCAGCAGCTTAAAGGGAGAGGACTATGGCTACACCTTC

J gene: TRBJ1-5
clone size: many
V gene: TRBV9
D gene: .
CDR3 protein: CASSPRIGSNQPQHF
CDR3 DNA: TGTGCCAGCAGCCCACGGATTGGTTCAAATCAGCCCCAGCATTTT

J gene: TRBJ1-2
clone size: .
V gene: TRBV5-1
D gene: TRBD1
CDR3 protein: CASSLEGASLGYTF
CDR3 DNA: TGCGCCAGCAGCTTGGAGGGGGCGAGTCTGGGCTACACCTTC

J gene: TRBJ2-1
clone size: many
V gene: TRBV29-1
D gene: TRBD2
CDR3 protein: CSTMVREVYNEQFF
CDR3 DNA: TGCAGCACAATGGTGCGGGAGGTATACAATGAGCAGTTCTTC

J gene: TRBJ2-1
clone size: .
V gene: TRBV25-1
D gene: .
CDR3 protein: CASSQDNLPSSEQFF
CDR3 DNA: TGTGCCAGCAGCCAAGATAATCTGCCTAGCAGTGAGCAGTTCTTC

J gene: TRBJ1-1
clone size: .
V gene: TRBV2
D gene: TRBD1
CDR3 protein: CASSEALQGFNTEAFF
CDR3 DNA: TGTGCCAGCAGTGAAGCGCTACAGGGGTTTAACACTGAAGCTTTCTTT

J gene: TRBJ1-6
clone size: many
V gene: TRBV3-1
D gene: TRBD1
CDR3 protein: CASSQYGQGANSPLHF
CDR3 DNA: TGTGCCAGCAGCCAGTACGGACAGGGGGCGAATTCACCCCTCCACTTT

J gene: TRBJ1-1
clone size: .
V gene: TRBV5-1
D gene: .
CDR3 protein: CASSLSRGMNTEAFF
CDR3 DNA: TGCGCCAGCAGCTTGTCCCGGGGTATGAACACTGAAGCTTTCTTT

J gene: TRBJ2-7
clone size: many
V gene: TRBV6-6
D gene: TRBD1
CDR3 protein: CASSYSGQRDEQYF
CDR3 DNA: TGTGCCAGCAGTTACTCGGGACAGAGAGACGAGCAGTACTTC

J gene: TRBJ1-1
clone size: .
V gene: TRBV29-1
D gene: TRBD1
CDR3 protein: CSVEGAGGPEAFF
CDR3 DNA: TGCAGCGTTGAAGGGGCAGGGGGCCCTGAAGCTTTCTTT

J gene: TRBJ1-2
clone size: many
V gene: TRBV6-5
D gene: .
CDR3 protein: CASSYSTRRTVYGYTF
CDR3 DNA: TGTGCCAGCAGTTACTCGACCAGAAGGACTGTTTATGGCTACACCTTC

J gene: TRBJ1-2
clone size: .
V gene: TRBV5-1
D gene: .
CDR3 protein: CASSLERSAGNGYTF
CDR3 DNA: TGCGCCAGCAGCTTGGAACGTTCCGCAGGGAATGGCTACACCTTC

J gene: TRBJ1-3
clone size: many
V gene: TRBV7-2
D gene: .
CDR3 protein: CASSLYSSGNTIYF
CDR3 DNA: TGTGCCAGCAGCTTATACAGCTCTGGAAACACCATATATTTT

J gene: TRBJ2-7
clone size: .
V gene: TRBV25-1
D gene: TRBD2
CDR3 protein: CASSPSGEGLGEQYF
CDR3 DNA: TGTGCCAGCTCACCGAGCGGGGAGGGCCTGGGGGAGCAGTACTTC

J gene: TRBJ2-7
clone size: few
V gene: TRBV2
D gene: .
CDR3 protein: CASSFPGREQYF
CDR3 DNA: TGTGCCAGCAGCTTTCCAGGGCGCGAGCAGTACTTC

J gene: TRBJ1-2
clone size: .
V gene: TRBV19
D gene: TRBD1
CDR3 protein: CASSIDPGQENYGYTF
CDR3 DNA: TGTGCCAGTAGTATAGACCCGGGACAGGAAAACTATGGCTACACCTTC

J gene: TRBJ1-5
clone size: many
V gene: TRBV2
D gene: TRBD1
CDR3 protein: CASRDRGLNQPQHF
CDR3 DNA: TGTGCCAGCAGAGACAGGGGACTCAATCAGCCCCAGCATTTT

J gene: TRBJ2-5
clone size: .
V gene: TRBV7-9
D gene: .
CDR3 protein: CASSSTNQETQYF
CDR3 DNA: TGTGCCAGCAGCTCGACTAACCAAGAGACCCAGTACTTC

J gene: TRBJ1-2
clone size: few
V gene: TRBV2
D gene: .
CDR3 protein: CASSYRAAGYNYGYTF
CDR3 DNA: TGTGCCAGCAGTTACCGGGCAGCCGGATATAACTATGGCTACACCTTC

J gene: TRBJ2-7
clone size: many
V gene: TRBV7-3
D gene: .
CDR3 protein: CASSPGGGGNYEQYF
CDR3 DNA: TGTGCCAGCAGCCCTGGGGGTGGGGGGAACTACGAGCAGTACTTC

J gene: TRBJ1-2
clone size: .
V gene: TRBV7-8
D gene: .
CDR3 protein: CASSSQIPEPLYGYTF
CDR3 DNA: TGTGCCAGCAGCTCCCAAATCCCAGAACCGCTCTATGGCTACACCTTC

J gene: TRBJ1-1
clone size: .
V gene: TRBV5-1
D gene: .
CDR3 protein: CASSGIERGTEAFF
CDR3 DNA: TGCGCCAGCAGCGGAATAGAGAGGGGAACTGAAGCTTTCTTT

J gene: TRBJ1-1
clone size: .
V gene: TRBV20-1
D gene: .
CDR3 protein: CSARDEGQSMNTEAFF
CDR3 DNA: TGCAGTGCTAGAGATGAAGGGCAGTCTATGAACACTGAAGCTTTCTTT

J gene: TRBJ1-2
clone size: .
V gene: TRBV28
D gene: .
CDR3 protein: CASSATTFYGYTF
CDR3 DNA: TGTGCCAGCAGTGCGACCACCTTCTATGGCTACACCTTC

J gene: TRBJ1-5
clone size: .
V gene: TRBV25-1
D gene: TRBD1
CDR3 protein: CASRGTGRHQPQHF
CDR3 DNA: TGTGCCAGCCGAGGGACAGGGAGGCATCAGCCCCAGCATTTT

J gene: TRBJ1-2
clone size: .
V gene: TRBV19
D gene: .
CDR3 protein: CASSIATGPDYTF
CDR3 DNA: TGTGCCAGTAGTATAGCCACAGGGCCGGACTACACCTTC

J gene: TRBJ1-2
clone size: many
V gene: TRBV7-2
D gene: .
CDR3 protein: CASSATPDADYGYTF
CDR3 DNA: TGTGCCAGCAGCGCGACCCCGGATGCGGACTATGGCTACACCTTC

J gene: TRBJ2-1
clone size: .
V gene: TRBV18
D gene: .
CDR3 protein: CASSPPLGEQSSYNEQFF
CDR3 DNA: TGTGCCAGCTCACCACCCCTCGGGGAGCAGAGCTCCTACAATGAGCAGTTCTTC

J gene: TRBJ1-3
clone size: many
V gene: TRBV7-2
D gene: .
CDR3 protein: CASSAGLGSGNTIYF
CDR3 DNA: TGTGCCAGCAGCGCTGGACTGGGCTCTGGAAACACCATATATTTT

J gene: TRBJ2-1
clone size: once
V gene: TRBV7-8
D gene: TRBD1
CDR3 protein: CASSLDPGQGYNEQFF
CDR3 DNA: TGTGCCAGCAGCTTAGACCCGGGACAGGGCTACAATGAGCAGTTCTTC

J gene: TRBJ2-3
clone size: few
V gene: TRBV11-2
D gene: TRBD2
CDR3 protein: CASSPQSGGVDTQYF
CDR3 DNA: TGTGCCAGCAGCCCACAGTCGGGGGGGGTGGATACGCAGTATTTT

J gene: TRBJ2-5
clone size: .
V gene: TRBV15
D gene: .
CDR3 protein: CATSEGGLGTQYF
CDR3 DNA: TGTGCCACCAGCGAGGGGGGCTTAGGGACCCAGTACTTC

J gene: TRBJ2-2
clone size: .
V gene: TRBV11-1
D gene: TRBD2
CDR3 protein: CASSLSLTSGNTGELFF
CDR3 DNA: TGTGCCAGCAGCTTAAGTCTGACTAGCGGCAACACCGGGGAGCTGTTTTTT